The rows below give T cell receptor beta chains drawn from one sample of a study of blood T cell repertoires in COVID-19. Measured with immunoSEQ multiplex PCR; TCRdb has only the in-frame clones, and not every one. The data show roughly 47,000 clones, with about 88% seen just once and 15% to 18% held by the top ten. Specimen: peripheral blood. The receptors here all came from a man aged 65 to 79 with active COVID-19. Both conserved end residues are trimmed from each CDR3. Each record gives: J gene, V gene, CDR3 protein.

j_call: TRBJ2-7; v_call: TRBV11-2; cdr3_aa: ASSGGLVNYEQY
j_call: TRBJ2-3; v_call: TRBV18; cdr3_aa: ASSPNRGRGDTQY
j_call: TRBJ1-1; v_call: TRBV7-2; cdr3_aa: ASSGRGGRLNTEAF
j_call: TRBJ2-3; v_call: TRBV2; cdr3_aa: ASSTGTPRRDTQY
j_call: TRBJ2-5; v_call: TRBV21-1; cdr3_aa: ASSKAPGELWDQETQY
j_call: TRBJ1-5; v_call: TRBV18; cdr3_aa: ASSRTGGENQPQH
j_call: TRBJ1-3; v_call: TRBV10-3; cdr3_aa: AISEAGMGSSGNTIY
j_call: TRBJ2-1; v_call: TRBV18; cdr3_aa: ASSNRNEQF
j_call: TRBJ2-7; v_call: TRBV6-5; cdr3_aa: ASTNRQGAPYEQY
j_call: TRBJ1-2; v_call: TRBV5-1; cdr3_aa: ASNPGQGAYGYT
j_call: TRBJ2-1; v_call: TRBV4-3; cdr3_aa: ASSRSLAGSSYNEQF
j_call: TRBJ1-5; v_call: TRBV7-2; cdr3_aa: ASSLGTGGFRNQPQH
j_call: TRBJ2-2; v_call: TRBV19; cdr3_aa: ASSSHGGGADTGELF
j_call: TRBJ1-5; v_call: TRBV19; cdr3_aa: ASNLGASNQPQH
j_call: TRBJ2-7; v_call: TRBV6-4; cdr3_aa: ASSPQGQGEQY
j_call: TRBJ1-1; v_call: TRBV5-5; cdr3_aa: ASLTGQGGSDTEAF
j_call: TRBJ1-3; v_call: TRBV27; cdr3_aa: ASSSRGLGRQSSGNTIY